The 9 T cell receptor beta chains reported below all come from one sample, sequenced in a study of T cells in Graves' hyperthyroidism and ophthalmopathy. What was amplified from RNA transcripts were TCR beta CDR3 regions. A set of HTBI primers served as the primers for a first-round RT-PCR of the TCR CDR3. MiXCR, run by TCRdb on the multiplex PCR reads, gives a single entry per CDR3 protein. Counted here are more than 150,000 distinct CDR3 sequences, 15% to 20% occurring once; the ten biggest clones make up 25% to 30%. Source material: blood. The source is a woman between 50 and 59 years old with Graves' hyperthyroidism.

This clonotype was seen ten or more times. The gene calls are TRBV9 and TRBJ2-7; possible D gene TRBD1, 5 bases. Germline V gene data show CDR1 as SGDLS and CDR2 as YYNGEE. V gave up 3 bases and J gave up 3 bases, with 10 bases separating them. This CDR3 region has 13 residues. The CDR3 is CASSGDTGYEQYF. In nucleotides, the CDR3 is TGTGCCAGCAGCGGTGATACAGGCTACGAGCAGTACTTC.

The genes are TRBV20-1 and TRBJ1-1; D may be TRBD1 (5 bases). Per germline, CDR1 DFQATT and CDR2 SNEGSKA (reference sequence). There are 17 residues in the CDR3. Trimming took off 0 bases at V and 5 bases at J, with 22 bases between the two ends. The CDR3, as DNA: TGCAGTGCTAGAGATCGGGGAGGGGAGGGGATTTTTACTGAAGCTTTCTTT. This translates into CSARDRGGEGIFTEAFF.

This clonotype has ten or more counts. The rearrangement uses TRBV3-1 and TRBJ1-1; D is uncertain. Germline CDR1 is LGHDT and CDR2 is YNNKEL (reference sequence). The V end was cut by 4 bases, the J end by 6 bases, with 15 bases between. CDR3 size: 14 residues. CDR3 sequence: CASSLPGLLPEAFF. CDR3 DNA sequence: TGTGCCAGCAGCCTGCCCGGACTCCTCCCTGAAGCTTTCTTT.

There are many counts of this clonotype. The chain combines TRBV28 with TRBJ1-1; no definite D call. Trimming took 8 bases from V and 0 from J, leaving 7 bases between them. The germline V gene encodes CDR1 MDHEN and CDR2 SYDVKM. The CDR3 loop spans 12 amino acids. CDR3 bases: TGTGCCAGCTCCAATTTGAACACTGAAGCTTTCTTT. As protein: CASSNLNTEAFF.

This clonotype came up many times. The chain uses TRBV5-1 and TRBJ1-4; weak D call: TRBD1 (6 bases). Germline V gene data show CDR1 as SGHRS and CDR2 as YFSETQ. The CDR3 loop spans 14 amino acids. Trimming left V 0 bases short and J 6 bases short, with 9 bases between. CDR3 DNA: TGCGCCAGCAGCTTGGACAGGGCGGATGAAAAACTGTTTTTT. Translating it yields CASSLDRADEKLFF.

This clonotype was seen many times. The chain links TRBV10-3 to TRBJ1-1; D not resolved. In germline, CDR1 is ENHRY, CDR2 SYGVKD. CDR3 length equals 14 residues. Trimming pared 5 bases from V and 3 bases from J, leaving 13 bases between. In DNA, the CDR3 is TGTGCCATCAGTACTCCTCATAGGGACACTGAAGCTTTCTTT. Encoded protein: CAISTPHRDTEAFF.

This clonotype showed up just a few times. V is TRBV7-8 and J is TRBJ1-5; tentatively, D is TRBD1 (6 bases). Per the germline V gene, CDR1 is SGHVS and CDR2 is FQNEAQ. With 5 bases removed from V and 0 bases from J, the gap between germline ends came to 29 bases. This CDR3 has 21 residues. The CDR3 loop is CASSPSLNPTGREGSNQPQHF. Written as DNA, the CDR3 is TGTGCCAGCAGCCCAAGCCTCAACCCGACAGGCCGGGAGGGTAGCAATCAGCCCCAGCATTTT. The whole variable domain, remainder taken from reference TRBV7-8 and TRBJ1-5, is GAGVSQSPRYKVAKRGQDVALRCDPISGHVSLFWYQQALGQGPEFLTYFQNEAQLDKSGLPSDRFFAERPEGSVSTLKIQRTQQEDSAVYLCASSPSLNPTGREGSNQPQHFGDGTRLSIL.

This clonotype was seen more than once but under ten times. The genes are TRBV16 and TRBJ1-6; D remains ambiguous. V was cut by 2 bases and J by 10 bases, with 12 bases left in between. Germline V CDR1 and CDR2: KGHSY, FQNENV. The CDR3 is 14 amino acids. The CDR3 sequence is CASSQAFTSSPLHF. The CDR3 bases are TGTGCCAGCAGCCAAGCTTTTACATCCTCACCCCTCCACTTT.

This clonotype was seen repeatedly, ten times or more. The junction and the germline gene differ at one end; a read error may be behind it. The V gene is TRBV7-2, the J gene TRBJ2-7; 7 bases agree with TRBD2. CDR1 and CDR2 (germline): SGHTA, FQGNSA. CDR3 length: 15 residues. This CDR3 is CASSLAGGGTYEQYF. CDR3 bases: TGTGCCAGCAGCCTAGCTGGGGGGGGAACCTACGAGCAGTACTTC.